This T cell receptor (beta chain) emerged from a study of T cells in Graves' hyperthyroidism and ophthalmopathy (dated by TCRdb to the late 2010s). Concerning the study at large: Peripheral blood was sampled at the time of initial diagnosis, prior to any treatment. To identify distinguishing TCR V-J signatures, a discovery cohort of some 99 patients was used, comprising fewer than 45 with Graves' ophthalmopathy and 57 with stable Graves' hyperthyroidism. Whether ophthalmopathy could be predicted prospectively was tested in an independent validation cohort made up of about 20 hyperthyroidism patients plus 17 patients who later progressed to ophthalmopathy. The 95 to 100 discovery patients were randomly divided into training and test sets at a 7:3 ratio. Thyroid tissue and blood T-cell repertoires from six or seven Graves' hyperthyroidism patients were also compared in the study. After blood sampling, hyperthyroidism patients were treated with methimazole at a starting dose of 30 mg daily, and ophthalmopathy patients were treated with high-dose intravenous methylprednisolone. According to the paper, TCR Vbeta CDR3 sequencing was carried out on over 130 peripheral blood samples, which came from under 50 ophthalmopathy, about 75 hyperthyroidism and some 17 progressor patients. General findings and caveats noted by the study authors: In validation, the model predicted progression to ophthalmopathy a median of roughly 6.1 months before onset, with roughly 70% sensitivity and roughly 79% specificity. Most expanded thyroid clonotypes (frequency above 0.001) were also detected in blood, a finding suggesting that blood repertoires may reflect thyroid immune responses. No statistical method was used to set the sample size in advance, and investigators knew the group allocation. A 13 V-J signature model separated ophthalmopathy from stable hyperthyroidism, with around 90% sensitivity and around 84% specificity in cross-validation and 80%/75% in testing.

Ophthalmopathy patients had moderately to severely active disease, with a Clinical Activity Score of 3 or more, a NOSPECS grade of 4 or more, and a disease duration of less than 3 months. Exclusion was applied to patients with uncontrolled infections, other autoimmune diseases, pregnancy or lactation. Diagnoses were based on clinical symptoms, serum thyroxine and TRAb, thyroid ultrasound and orbital computed tomography. PBMCs were separated from roughly 10 ml of fresh peripheral blood using Ficoll-Paque density gradient centrifugation. Total RNA was extracted using Trizol reagent, and RNA quality was assessed on an Agilent 2100 Bioanalyzer. The CDR3 goes from the cysteine to the phenylalanine over 15 residues. The DNA shown is the 45-base CDR3, in frame from base 1. Trimming at the junction amounts to 6 bases on V and 0 bases on J, and the germline ends lie 13 bases apart. CDR1 and CDR2 are read off the germline V gene (reference sequence) as SEHNR and FQNEAQ.

Amplification of TCR beta CDR3 regions was carried out from RNA transcripts. A first-round RT-PCR of the TCR CDR3 used the HTBI primer set with the Qiagen OneStep RT-PCR kit. A second multiplex PCR round built the libraries, followed by size selection and purification. The libraries were sequenced on an Illumina HiSeq2000 using paired-end 100 bp reads. On the authors' methods: SOAPnuke was used to process the raw data, throwing out any read that contained adapters or uncalled bases, had a mean Phred below 15, or lacked an exact constant-primer or identifier match. COPE v1.2.5 was used to merge the high-quality paired reads, and each unique nucleotide sequence was defined as a clonotype. MiTCR v1.1 was used to align clonotypes to the IMGT TRBV, TRBD and TRBJ reference segments. Analysis was restricted to V-J combinations with a frequency above 0.0001, which covered 99.2% of repertoires. A TCS score was defined as the ratio of F50 (clonal expansion) to E x V (chaos), with BLOSUM62-based TCRdist applied between CDR3 peptides within each V-J. Welch's t-statistics and random forest reduced 500 to 550 V-J features to 13, which were used in a naive Bayes classifier (R e1071). TCRdb ran its own pipeline on the public reads, namely fastp trimming at Q25 and MiXCR clone calling, and kept in-frame beta chains. Each CDR3 protein appears once, grouped with its most common genes and DNA. TCRdb, not the authors, supplied the V and J calls. The sample data list 490,000 or so distinct CDR3 sequences, and roughly 16% of these were observed just once. Jointly, the top ten make up about 31% of the sample.

Notes on this clonotype: No cognate antigen has been identified for it. It has no much larger one-base neighbor in the sample; base qualities were not kept.

The sample was blood. The chain links TRBV7-9 with TRBJ2-3; no confident D gene assignment can be made. The receptor was derived from a woman in her twenties or thirties with Graves' ophthalmopathy. The sequenced DNA is TGTGCCAGCAGAGGGTGGGTAGGAAGCACAGATACGCAGTATTTT. It is translated as CASRGWVGSTDTQYF.